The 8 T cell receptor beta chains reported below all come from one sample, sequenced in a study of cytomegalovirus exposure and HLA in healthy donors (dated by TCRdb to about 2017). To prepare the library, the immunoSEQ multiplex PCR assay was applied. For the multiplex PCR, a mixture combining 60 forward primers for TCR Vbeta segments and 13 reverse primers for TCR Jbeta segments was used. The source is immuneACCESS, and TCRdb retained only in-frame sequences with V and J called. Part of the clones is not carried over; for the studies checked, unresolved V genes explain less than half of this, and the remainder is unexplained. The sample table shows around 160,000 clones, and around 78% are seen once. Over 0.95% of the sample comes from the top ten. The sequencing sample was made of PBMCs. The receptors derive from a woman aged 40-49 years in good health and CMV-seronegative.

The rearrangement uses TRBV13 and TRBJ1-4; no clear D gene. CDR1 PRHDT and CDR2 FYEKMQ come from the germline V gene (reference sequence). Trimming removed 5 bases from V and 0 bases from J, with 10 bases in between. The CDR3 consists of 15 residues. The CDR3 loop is CASSTLVSTNEKLFF. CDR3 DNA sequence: TGTGCCAGCAGCACCTTAGTTTCAACTAATGAAAAACTGTTTTTT.

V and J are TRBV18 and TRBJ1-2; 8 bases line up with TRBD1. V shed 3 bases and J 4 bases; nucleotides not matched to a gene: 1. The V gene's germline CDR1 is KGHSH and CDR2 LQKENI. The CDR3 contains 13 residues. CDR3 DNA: TGTGCCAGCTCACCCGGGACAGGCTATGGCTACACCTTC. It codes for CASSPGTGYGYTF.

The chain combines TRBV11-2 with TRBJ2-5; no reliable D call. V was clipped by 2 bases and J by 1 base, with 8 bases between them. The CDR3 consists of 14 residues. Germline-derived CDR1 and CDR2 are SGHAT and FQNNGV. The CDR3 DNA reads TGTGCCAGCAGCTTAACGGCGGTCCAAGAGACCCAGTACTTC. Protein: CASSLTAVQETQYF.

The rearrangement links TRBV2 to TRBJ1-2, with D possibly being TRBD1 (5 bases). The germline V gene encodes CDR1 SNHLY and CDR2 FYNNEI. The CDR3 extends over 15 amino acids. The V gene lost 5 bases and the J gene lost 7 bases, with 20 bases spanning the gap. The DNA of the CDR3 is TGTGCCAGCAGTCTAAGCAGGGCAGGTACTGGTGGCTACACCTTC. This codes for CASSLSRAGTGGYTF.

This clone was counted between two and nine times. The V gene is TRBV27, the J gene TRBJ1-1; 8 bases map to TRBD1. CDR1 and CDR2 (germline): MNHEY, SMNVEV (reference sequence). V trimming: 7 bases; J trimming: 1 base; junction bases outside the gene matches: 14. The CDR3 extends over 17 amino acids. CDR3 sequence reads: CASTFLGSGQENTEAFF. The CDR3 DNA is TGTGCCAGCACCTTTCTGGGATCGGGACAGGAGAACACTGAAGCTTTCTTT.

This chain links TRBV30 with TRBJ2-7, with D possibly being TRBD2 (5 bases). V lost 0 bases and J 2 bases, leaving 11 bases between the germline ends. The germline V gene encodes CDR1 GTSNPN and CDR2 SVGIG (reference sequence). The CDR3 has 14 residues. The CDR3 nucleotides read TGTGCCTGGAGTGTACGAGGGATCACCTACGAGCAGTACTTC. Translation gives CAWSVRGITYEQYF.

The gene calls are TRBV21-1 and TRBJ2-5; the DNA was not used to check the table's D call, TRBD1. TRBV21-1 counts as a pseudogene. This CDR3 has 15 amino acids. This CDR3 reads CASSKNRPGKETQYF. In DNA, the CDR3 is TGTGCCAGCAGCAAGAACCGTCCAGGCAAAGAGACCCAGTACTTC.

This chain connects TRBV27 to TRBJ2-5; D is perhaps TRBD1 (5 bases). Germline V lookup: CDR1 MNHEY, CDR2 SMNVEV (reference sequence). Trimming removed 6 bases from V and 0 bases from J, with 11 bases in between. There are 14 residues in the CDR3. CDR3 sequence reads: CASSPRQYQETQYF. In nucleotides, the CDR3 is TGTGCCAGCAGCCCCAGACAGTACCAAGAGACCCAGTACTTC.